This T cell receptor beta chain was captured by sequencing in a study of blood T cells in healthy people across ages. Notes on the study in general: Unsorted PBMCs prevented conclusive naive versus antigen-experienced comparison.

The use of a sample-barcoded 5' primer and a J-beta primer mix characterized a second PCR of 7 to 11 cycles. Researchers report that each sample yielded at least 2.5 million CDR3-containing paired-end reads. TCRdb called the 5' RACE reads again in MiXCR, with one record for every CDR3 protein. The sample lists 700,000 to 1,000,000 distinct CDR3 sequences, under 55% occurring once. The study isolated at least 7 million PBMCs from each sample. The V and J ends lost 5 bases and 4 bases respectively, with 13 bases between them. This CDR3 spans 14 amino acids. From germline, CDR1 is SGHRS and CDR2 YFSETQ. With respect to this clonotype: Its antigen is not identified.

This chain connects TRBV5-1 to TRBJ2-1; D unresolved. The sample comprised blood. The origin of this receptor is a man aged 55 to 70 in good health. The CDR3 region is CASRVDGSYNEQFF. Here the CDR3 DNA reads TGCGCCAGCAGGGTGGACGGGTCATACAATGAGCAGTTCTTC. Full variable domain (outside the CDR3, taken from reference TRBV5-1 and TRBJ2-1): KAGVTQTPRYLIKTRGQQVTLSCSPISGHRSVSWYQQTPGQGLQFLFEYFSETQRNKGNFPGRFSGRQFSNSRSEMNVSTLELGDSALYLCASRVDGSYNEQFFGPGTRLTVL.